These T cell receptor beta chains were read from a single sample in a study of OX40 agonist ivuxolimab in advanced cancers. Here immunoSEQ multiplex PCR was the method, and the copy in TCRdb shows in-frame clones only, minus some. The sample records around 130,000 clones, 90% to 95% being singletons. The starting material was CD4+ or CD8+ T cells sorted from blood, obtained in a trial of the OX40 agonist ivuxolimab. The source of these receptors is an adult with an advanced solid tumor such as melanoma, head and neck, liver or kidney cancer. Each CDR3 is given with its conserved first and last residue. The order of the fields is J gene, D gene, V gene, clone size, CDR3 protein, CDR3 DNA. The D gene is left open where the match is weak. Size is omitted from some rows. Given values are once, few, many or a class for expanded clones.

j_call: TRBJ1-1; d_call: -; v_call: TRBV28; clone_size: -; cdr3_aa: CASSFRREYTEAFF; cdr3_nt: TGTGCCAGCAGTTTCCGGCGAGAGTACACTGAAGCTTTCTTT
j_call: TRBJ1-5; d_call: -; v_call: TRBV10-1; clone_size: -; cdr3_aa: CASSESKVLLRVQPQHF; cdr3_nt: TGCGCCAGCAGTGAGTCGAAGGTCCTCCTAAGGGTTCAGCCCCAGCATTTT
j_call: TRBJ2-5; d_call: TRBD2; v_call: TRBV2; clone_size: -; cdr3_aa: CASSSTSGSSETQYF; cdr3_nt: TGTGCCAGCAGTTCCACTAGCGGGAGTTCAGAGACCCAGTACTTC
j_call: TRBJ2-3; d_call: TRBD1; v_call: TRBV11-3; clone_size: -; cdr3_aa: CASSLRQGKEGTDTQYF; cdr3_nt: TGTGCCAGCAGCTTAAGACAGGGGAAAGAGGGCACAGATACGCAGTATTTT
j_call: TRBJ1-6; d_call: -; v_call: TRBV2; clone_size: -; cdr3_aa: CASSARGRSYNSPLHF; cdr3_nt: TGTGCCAGCAGTGCCCGAGGGCGGTCCTATAATTCACCCCTCCACTTT
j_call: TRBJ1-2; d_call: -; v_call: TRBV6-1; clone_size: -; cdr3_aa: CASRYGPGYTF; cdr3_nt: TGTGCCAGCAGGTATGGCCCTGGCTACACCTTC
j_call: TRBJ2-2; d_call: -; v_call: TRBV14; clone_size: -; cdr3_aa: CASSLLTGNTGELFF; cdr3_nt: TGTGCCAGCAGCCTACTGACAGGGAACACCGGGGAGCTGTTTTTT
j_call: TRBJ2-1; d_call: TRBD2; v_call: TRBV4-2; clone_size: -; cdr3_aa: CASSQSMTSGNEQFF; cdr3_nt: TGTGCCAGCAGCCAATCGATGACTAGCGGTAATGAGCAGTTCTTC
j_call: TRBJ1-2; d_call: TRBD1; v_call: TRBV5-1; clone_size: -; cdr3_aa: CASSFLGTGGIGYTF; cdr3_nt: TGCGCCAGCAGCTTCCTTGGGACAGGTGGCATTGGCTACACCTTC
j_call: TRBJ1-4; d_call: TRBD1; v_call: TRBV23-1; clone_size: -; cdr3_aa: CASSPGKPGQRIATNEKLFF; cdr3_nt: TGCGCCAGCAGCCCAGGAAAACCGGGACAGCGGATTGCAACTAATGAAAAACTGTTTTTT
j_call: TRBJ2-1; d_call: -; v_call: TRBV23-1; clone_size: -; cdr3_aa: CASSQGHSEQFF; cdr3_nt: TGCGCCAGCAGCCAGGGACATAGTGAGCAGTTCTTC
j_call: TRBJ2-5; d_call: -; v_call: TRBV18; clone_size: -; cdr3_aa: CASSRGAAEEETQYF; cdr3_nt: TGTGCCAGCTCTCGAGGTGCGGCAGAAGAAGAGACCCAGTACTTC
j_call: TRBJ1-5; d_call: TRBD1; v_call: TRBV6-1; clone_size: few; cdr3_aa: CASRAGQVNQPQHF; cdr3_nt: TGTGCCAGCAGGGCGGGACAGGTCAATCAGCCCCAGCATTTT
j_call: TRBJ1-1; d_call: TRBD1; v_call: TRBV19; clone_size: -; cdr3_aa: CASSVGTVEAFF; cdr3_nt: TGTGCCAGTAGTGTAGGGACAGTTGAAGCTTTCTTT
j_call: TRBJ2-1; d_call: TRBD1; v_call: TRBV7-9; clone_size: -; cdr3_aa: CASSSRTGRYNEQFF; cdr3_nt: TGTGCCAGCAGCTCAAGGACAGGGAGATACAATGAGCAGTTCTTC
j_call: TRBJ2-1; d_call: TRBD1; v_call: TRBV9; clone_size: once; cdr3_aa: CASSPDRGGEQFF; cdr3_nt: TGTGCCAGCAGCCCCGACAGGGGAGGAGAGCAGTTCTTC
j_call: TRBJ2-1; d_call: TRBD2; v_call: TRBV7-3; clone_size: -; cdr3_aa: CASSLGLAGIYNEQFF; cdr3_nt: TGTGCCAGCAGCTTAGGACTAGCGGGCATCTACAATGAGCAGTTCTTC
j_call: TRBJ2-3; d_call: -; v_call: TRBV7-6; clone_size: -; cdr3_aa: CASSLQYTDTQYF; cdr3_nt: TGTGCCAGCAGCCTCCAGTACACAGATACGCAGTATTTT
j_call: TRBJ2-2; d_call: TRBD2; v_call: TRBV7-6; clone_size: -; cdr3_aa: CASSSAGAQNTGELFF; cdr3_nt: TGTGCCAGCAGCTCGGCGGGAGCCCAAAACACCGGGGAGCTGTTTTTT
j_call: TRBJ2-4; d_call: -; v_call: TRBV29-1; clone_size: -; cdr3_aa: CSVVIRRYF; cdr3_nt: TGCAGCGTTGTGATCCGACGTTACTTC
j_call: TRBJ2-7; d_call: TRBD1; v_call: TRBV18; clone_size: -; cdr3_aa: CASSPTPGQEKEQYF; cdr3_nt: TGTGCCAGCTCGCCGACCCCGGGACAGGAAAAGGAGCAGTACTTC
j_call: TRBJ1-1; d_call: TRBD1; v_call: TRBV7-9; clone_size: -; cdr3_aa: CASSSDREKSWSTEAFF; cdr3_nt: TGTGCCAGCAGCTCGGACAGGGAAAAAAGTTGGAGCACTGAAGCTTTCTTT
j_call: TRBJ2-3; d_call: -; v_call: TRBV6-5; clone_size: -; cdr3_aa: CASTEYRTDTQYF; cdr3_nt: TGTGCCAGCACCGAATACCGCACAGATACGCAGTATTTT
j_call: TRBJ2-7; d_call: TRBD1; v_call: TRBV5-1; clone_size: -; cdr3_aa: CASSFRDRGDGQYF; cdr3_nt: TGCGCCAGCAGCTTCCGGGACAGGGGGGACGGGCAGTACTTC
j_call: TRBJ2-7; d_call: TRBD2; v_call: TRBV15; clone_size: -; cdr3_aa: CATSRGSGGASYEQYF; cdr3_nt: TGTGCCACCAGCAGAGGTAGCGGGGGGGCCTCCTACGAGCAGTACTTC
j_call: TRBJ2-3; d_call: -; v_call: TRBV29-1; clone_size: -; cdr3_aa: CSVAEGAGTYLSSTDTQYF; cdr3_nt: TGCAGCGTCGCTGAGGGGGCGGGGACCTACTTGTCTAGCACAGATACGCAGTATTTT
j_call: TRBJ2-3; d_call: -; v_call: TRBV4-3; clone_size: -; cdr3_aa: CASSQEAMSTDTQYF; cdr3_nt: TGCGCCAGCAGCCAAGAGGCTATGAGCACAGATACGCAGTATTTT
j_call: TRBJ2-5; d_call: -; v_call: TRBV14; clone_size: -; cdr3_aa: CASSQGSRPTETQYF; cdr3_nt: TGTGCCAGCAGCCAAGGGTCCAGGCCGACAGAGACCCAGTACTTC
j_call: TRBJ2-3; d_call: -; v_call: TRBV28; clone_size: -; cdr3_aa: CATSAGGTDTQYF; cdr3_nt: TGTGCCACCTCGGCAGGAGGCACAGATACGCAGTATTTT
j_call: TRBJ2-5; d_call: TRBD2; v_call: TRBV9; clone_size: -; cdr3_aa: CASSVVTSARETQYF; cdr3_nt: TGTGCCAGCAGCGTAGTGACTAGCGCCAGGGAGACCCAGTACTTC
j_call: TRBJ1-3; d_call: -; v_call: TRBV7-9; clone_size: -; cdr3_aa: CASSLQGTSGNTIYF; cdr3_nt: TGTGCCAGCAGCCTCCAGGGAACTTCTGGAAACACCATATATTTT
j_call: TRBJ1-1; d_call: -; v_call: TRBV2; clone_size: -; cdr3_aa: CASSRGRPTNTEAFF; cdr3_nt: TGTGCCAGCAGCCGAGGCCGGCCGACGAACACTGAAGCTTTCTTT
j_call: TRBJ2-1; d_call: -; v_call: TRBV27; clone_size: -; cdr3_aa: CASRKAYNEQFF; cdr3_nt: TGTGCCAGCCGGAAAGCTTACAATGAGCAGTTCTTC
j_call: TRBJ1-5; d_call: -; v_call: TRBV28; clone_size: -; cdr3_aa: CASSTISNQPQHF; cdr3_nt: TGTGCCAGCAGCACAATCAGTAATCAGCCCCAGCATTTT
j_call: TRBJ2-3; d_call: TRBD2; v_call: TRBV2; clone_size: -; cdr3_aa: CASSRTGSGGTDTQYF; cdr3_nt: TGTGCCAGCAGTCGCACCGGTAGCGGGGGCACAGATACGCAGTATTTT
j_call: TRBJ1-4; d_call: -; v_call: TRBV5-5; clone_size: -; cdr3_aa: CASSPGPRASNEKLFF; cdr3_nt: TGTGCCAGCAGTCCCGGTCCCAGGGCCTCTAATGAAAAACTGTTTTTT
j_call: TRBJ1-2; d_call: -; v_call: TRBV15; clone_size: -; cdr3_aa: CATSRVMVQTSNYGYTF; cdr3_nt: TGTGCCACCAGCAGAGTGATGGTACAGACCTCTAACTATGGCTACACCTTC
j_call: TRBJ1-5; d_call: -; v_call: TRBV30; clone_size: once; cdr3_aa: CAWRGTDSQPQHF; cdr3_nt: TGTGCCTGGAGAGGAACAGATTCCCAGCCCCAGCATTTT
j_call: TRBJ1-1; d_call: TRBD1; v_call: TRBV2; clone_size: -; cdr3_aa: CASSEGDRGSLNTEAFF; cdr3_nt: TGTGCCAGCAGTGAAGGGGACAGGGGAAGTTTGAACACTGAAGCTTTCTTT
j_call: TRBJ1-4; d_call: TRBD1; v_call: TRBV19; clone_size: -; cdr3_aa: CASRNRGRDEKLFF; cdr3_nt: TGTGCCAGTAGAAACAGGGGCAGGGATGAAAAACTGTTTTTT
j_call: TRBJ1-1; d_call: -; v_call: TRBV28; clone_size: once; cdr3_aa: CASATVNTEAFF; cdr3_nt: TGTGCCAGCGCCACCGTGAACACTGAAGCTTTCTTT
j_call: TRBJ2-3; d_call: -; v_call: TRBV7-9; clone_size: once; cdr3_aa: CASSPTDTQYF; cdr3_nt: TGTGCCAGCAGCCCCACAGATACGCAGTATTTT
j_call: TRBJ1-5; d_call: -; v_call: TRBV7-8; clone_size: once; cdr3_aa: CASSPSLQNDRPQHF; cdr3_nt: TGTGCCAGCAGCCCCTCCCTACAGAACGATCGGCCCCAGCATTTT
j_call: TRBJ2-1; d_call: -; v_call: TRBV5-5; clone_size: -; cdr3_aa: CASSSGTGTYNEQFF; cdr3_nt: TGTGCCAGCAGCTCCGGGACTGGAACCTACAATGAGCAGTTCTTC
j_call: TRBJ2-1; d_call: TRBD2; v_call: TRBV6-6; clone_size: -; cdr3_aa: CASSSGRLAAYNEQFF; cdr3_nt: TGTGCCAGCAGTTCCGGGCGCCTAGCGGCATACAATGAGCAGTTCTTC
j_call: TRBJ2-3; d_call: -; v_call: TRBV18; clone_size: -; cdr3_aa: CASSPSRTQDTQYF; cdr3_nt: TGTGCCAGCTCACCATCCCGCACCCAGGATACGCAGTATTTT
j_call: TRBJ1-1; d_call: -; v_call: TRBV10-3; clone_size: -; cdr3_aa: CATRTDMNTEAFF; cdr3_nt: TGTGCCACCCGGACAGACATGAACACTGAAGCTTTCTTT
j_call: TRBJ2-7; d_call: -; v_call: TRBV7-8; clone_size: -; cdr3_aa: CASSLVAARGAYEQYF; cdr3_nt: TGTGCCAGCAGCTTAGTGGCGGCCAGGGGAGCCTACGAGCAGTACTTC
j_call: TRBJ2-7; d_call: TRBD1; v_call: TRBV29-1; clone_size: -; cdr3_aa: CSVAYRDRVTYEQYF; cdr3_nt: TGCAGCGTTGCTTATCGGGACAGGGTAACCTACGAGCAGTACTTC
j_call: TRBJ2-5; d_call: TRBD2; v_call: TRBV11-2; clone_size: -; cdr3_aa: CASSFSGGEQETQYF; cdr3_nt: TGTGCCAGCAGCTTTAGCGGGGGGGAACAAGAGACCCAGTACTTC
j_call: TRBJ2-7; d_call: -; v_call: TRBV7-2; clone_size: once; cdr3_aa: CASSLDGSRGGHEQYF; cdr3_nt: TGTGCCAGCAGCTTAGATGGGTCCAGGGGGGGCCACGAGCAGTACTTC